Shown below are 14 T cell receptor beta chains from a single sample sequenced in a study of CD8 T cells in Susac syndrome. cDNA came from about 0.46 to 1 ug RNA primed by random hexamers. One entry per CDR3 protein results from TCRdb running MiXCR on the immunoSEQ multiplex PCR reads. The sample records some 130,000 distinct CDR3 sequences, 75% to 90% being singletons. Material for sequencing was CD8+ T cells from PBMCs. These TCRs come from a human donor with multiple sclerosis.

This clonotype appeared a few times. This chain uses TRBV6-1 with TRBJ2-7; D remains unclear. This CDR3 comprises 13 residues. V was trimmed by 5 bases and J by 4 bases, leaving 12 bases between them. Per germline, CDR1 MNHNS and CDR2 SASEGT. The CDR3 bases are TGTGCCAGCAGTCCAGGAGAACCTTACGAGCAGTACGTC. Protein: CASSPGEPYEQYV.

CDR3 sequence reads: CASRHKGEETQYF. CDR3 DNA: TGTGCCAGTAGGCATAAGGGGGAAGAGACCCAGTACTTC. V gene TRBV19 combines with J gene TRBJ2-5; a possible D gene is TRBD1 (6 bases). This CDR3 spans 13 amino acids. V was clipped by 6 bases and J by 3 bases, with 11 bases between them. Germline loops: CDR1 LNHDA, CDR2 SQIVND (reference sequence).

The chain couples TRBV27 to TRBJ1-1; TRBD1 matches at 8 bases. The V segment lost 2 bases and the J segment 5 bases; nucleotides outside the gene matches: 7. The germline gives CDR1 MNHEY, CDR2 SMNVEV (reference sequence). The CDR3 runs 15 residues. CDR3 sequence (DNA): TGTGCCAGCAGTTTACACAGACAGGGGTGGACTGAAGCTTTCTTT. It encodes CASSLHRQGWTEAFF.

V is TRBV5-4 and J is TRBJ1-1, with 9 bases matching TRBD1. Germline CDR1 is SGHNT and CDR2 is YYREEE (reference sequence). V lost 3 bases and J lost 5; bases outside the gene matches: 5. The CDR3 totals 14 residues. CDR3: CASSSEQGATEAFF. In DNA form, the CDR3 reads TGTGCCAGCAGCTCAGAACAGGGGGCGACTGAAGCTTTCTTT.

This clonotype appeared a few times. V is TRBV7-2 and J is TRBJ1-1, with a weak D call TRBD1 (6 bases). V gave up 6 bases and J gave up 4 bases, with 12 bases separating them. The CDR3 runs 13 residues. From germline, CDR1 is SGHTA and CDR2 FQGNSA. CDR3 nucleotide sequence: TGTGCCAGCAGGGGGGCGGATTTCACTGAAGCTTTCTTT. Translation: CASRGADFTEAFF.

The gene calls are TRBV30 and TRBJ2-5, with no clear D. This CDR3 comprises 12 residues. Germline assignment: CDR1 GTSNPN and CDR2 SVGIG (reference sequence). Trimming cost V 0 bases and J 5 bases, with 7 bases left between them. CDR3: CAWSVLGETQYF. The CDR3 DNA is TGTGCCTGGAGTGTATTGGGGGAGACCCAGTACTTC.

This chain links TRBV27 with TRBJ2-2; D is unresolved. V was shortened by 3 bases and J by 6 bases, with 5 bases between the two germline ends. This CDR3 region has 12 residues. Germline-derived CDR1 and CDR2 are MNHEY and SMNVEV (reference sequence). Here the CDR3 reads CASSFLAGELFF. The DNA for the CDR3 is TGTGCCAGCAGTTTCTTGGCCGGGGAGCTGTTTTTT.

The CDR3 is CASSIPRASGNTIYF. The CDR3, as DNA: TGTGCCAGTAGTATTCCCAGGGCCTCTGGAAACACCATATATTTT. V is TRBV19 and J is TRBJ1-3; TRBD1 is a possible D gene (5 bases). The V gene lost 3 bases and the J gene lost 0 bases, with 9 bases spanning the gap. Germline-derived CDR1 and CDR2 are LNHDA and SQIVND (reference sequence). The CDR3 is 15 amino acids.

This chain joins TRBV6-5 and TRBJ1-1; TRBD1 might be the D (6 bases). V dropped 10 bases and J dropped 4 bases, with 22 bases sitting between them. There are 15 residues in the CDR3. The V gene's germline CDR1 is MNHEY and CDR2 SVGAGI. CDR3 coding DNA: TGTGCCACCTTGACCGGGGGGCGGATGGGCACTGAAGCTTTCTTT. Translating it yields CATLTGGRMGTEAFF.

This rearrangement joins TRBV7-9 to TRBJ2-3; unclear D gene. V lost 5 bases, J lost 6 bases, and 6 bases lay in between. The CDR3 length is 11 residues. Germline V gene lookup returns CDR1 SEHNR and CDR2 FQNEAQ (reference sequence). As DNA, the CDR3 is TGTGCCAGCAGCACCAGTGATACGCAGTATTTT. It yields the protein CASSTSDTQYF.

The chain links TRBV24-1 to TRBJ1-1, with D perhaps matching TRBD1 (6 bases). V was shortened by 9 bases and J by 0 bases, with 10 bases between the two germline ends. The CDR3 has 13 residues. The germline gives CDR1 KGHDR, CDR2 SFDVKD. The CDR3 region is CATGDTLNTEAFF. For the CDR3, the DNA is TGTGCCACCGGGGACACCTTGAACACTGAAGCTTTCTTT.

The chain links TRBV11-2 to TRBJ2-1, with TRBD2 matching over 7 bases. V was pared by 1 base and J by 4 bases, with 4 bases of the junction left unmatched. Germline assignment: CDR1 SGHAT and CDR2 FQNNGV. This CDR3 has 15 residues. The CDR3, as DNA: TGTGCCAGCAGCTTAGTAGGGAGGGTTTACAATGAGCAGTTCTTC. This gives the protein CASSLVGRVYNEQFF.

This sequence joins TRBV7-8 and TRBJ2-3; TRBD2 agrees at 9 bases. The CDR3 runs to 16 residues. CDR1 and CDR2 (germline): SGHVS, FQNEAQ. V lost 6 bases and J lost 4; bases outside the gene matches: 11. The CDR3: CASSPYSGGGPDTQYF. The CDR3 DNA reads as TGTGCCAGCAGTCCATATAGCGGGGGAGGACCAGATACGCAGTATTTT.

Remarks on this clonotype: A read error may be the cause here, since a much bigger clone is one base away. The V gene is TRBV11-1, the J gene TRBJ1-1, with D uncertain. Germline lookup yields CDR1 SGHAT and CDR2 FQDESV (reference sequence). Trimming pared 3 bases from V and 0 bases from J, leaving 5 bases between. The CDR3 loop spans 13 amino acids. CDR3 sequence: CASSLAVNTEAFF. The CDR3 DNA is TGTGCCAGCAGCTTGGCGGTGAACACTGAAGCTTTCTTT. The complete variable domain, with remaining parts taken from reference TRBV11-1 and TRBJ1-1, reads EAEVAQSPRYKITEKSQAVAFWCDPISGHATLYWYRQILGQGPELLVQFQDESVVDDSQLPKDRFSAERLKGVDSTLKIQPAELGDSAMYLCASSLAVNTEAFFGQGTRLTVV.